The T cell receptor beta chain under discussion was sequenced for a study of post-analysis software for immune sequencing data. Per germline, CDR1 DFQATT and CDR2 SNEGSKA (reference sequence). V was clipped by 3 bases and J by 0 bases, with 17 bases between them. This CDR3 region has 16 residues. Note on this clonotype: Its antigen is currently unknown.

Findings and caveats of the study: Included in a set of a few TRBV segments more frequent in patients than controls were TRBV5-6, TRBV5-1 and TRBV20-1. By F measure, strong co-clustering occurred among samples prepared in the same batch.

Unique-molecular-identifier-tagged TCR beta cDNA libraries were used. TCRdb redid the calling of the PCR reads with MiXCR, one entry per CDR3 protein. This sample has about half a million distinct CDR3 sequences, with around 34% found just once. The sample consisted of blood. This sequence originates from a girl aged 2-17 years with multiple sclerosis. The chain links TRBV20-1 to TRBJ2-5, with D possibly being TRBD1 or TRBD2 (5 bases each). The CDR3 sequence is CSASPRASSYQETQYF. Written as DNA, the CDR3 is TGCAGTGCTAGTCCCAGGGCTAGCTCGTACCAAGAGACCCAGTACTTC.